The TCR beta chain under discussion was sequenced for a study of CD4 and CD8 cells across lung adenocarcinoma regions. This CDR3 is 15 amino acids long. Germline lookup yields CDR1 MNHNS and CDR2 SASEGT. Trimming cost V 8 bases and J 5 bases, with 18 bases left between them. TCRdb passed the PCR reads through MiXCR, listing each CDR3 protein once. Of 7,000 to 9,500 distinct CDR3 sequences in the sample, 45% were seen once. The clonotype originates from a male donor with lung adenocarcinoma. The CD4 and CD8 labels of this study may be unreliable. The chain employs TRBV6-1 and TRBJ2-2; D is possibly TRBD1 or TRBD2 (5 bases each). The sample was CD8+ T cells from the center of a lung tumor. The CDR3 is CASSTTGRRTGELFF. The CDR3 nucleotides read TGTGCCAGCTCTACGACGGGACGTCGGACCGGGGAGCTGTTTTTT.